Sequencing of this T cell receptor (beta chain) was carried out in a study of blood T cell repertoires in COVID-19 (dated by TCRdb to the early 2020s). Looking at the study overall: The collaborator samples originated in the United States, Italy and Spain and spanned the acute and convalescent phases of COVID-19. The material from the prospective study consisted of cDNA or gDNA derived from T cells, B-cell-depleted T cells, or PBMCs. Subjects who had been exposed to COVID-19, were actively infected with it, or had recovered from it provided the deeply sampled blood TCRbeta repertoires that made up the dataset. A freely available public database, intended as a resource for researchers studying the immune response to SARS-CoV-2, is where the repertoires were released. The samples were drawn from two sources: the first 160 participants of the ongoing ImmuneRACE study, and 1,254 subjects contributed by 6 global collaborators. Sample metadata almost always included a de-identified subject ID, COVID-19 status, age in years and sex. HLA class I and class II types, where available, came from metadata supplied by the sample provider rather than from assay-based typing. Study-level results and caveats: The amount of clinical and demographic metadata varied by source and participant and was provided uncurated.

Whole blood was collected in K2EDTA tubes by collaborating institutions according to the institutions' own protocols. For TCRbeta analysis, collaborator samples were shipped as frozen whole blood, as isolated PBMCs, or as DNA extracted from either sample type. Turning to this clone: The antigen this receptor binds is unknown. Base qualities are not at hand, and no much larger clone is one base apart.

The immunoSEQ Assay, a bias-controlled multiplex PCR, was used to amplify TCRbeta CDR3 regions from genomic DNA. As for the original processing: Nucleated cell counts per sample were estimated from amplification of reference gene primers within the assay. To quantify the absolute abundance of each unique TCRbeta CDR3 rearrangement, sequence reads were collapsed and filtered. For each sample, productive Simpson clonality was calculated by taking the square root of Simpson's diversity index across productive rearrangements. The immuneACCESS repertoire file appears here via TCRdb, limited to in-frame rearrangements. These files lack a portion of the clones; in checked studies, under half of the deficit traces to unresolved V genes, and the cause of the others is not known. That table furnishes V, J and clone size, whereas the DNA furnished D and trimming. The sample data list hundreds of thousands of clones, and approximately 82% of these were observed just once. The top ten clonotypes cover 1.5% to 2% of the sample.

V has 1 base trimmed and J has 0 bases trimmed; junction bases matching no gene number 3. Via the germline V gene, CDR1 is SGHAT and CDR2 FQNNGV. Reading from cysteine to phenylalanine, the CDR3 counts 16 amino acids. Only the CDR3 portion is preserved as DNA: 48 bases, with reading frame beginning at the first base. Recombination joined TRBV11-2 with TRBJ2-3, and TRBD2 matches 8 of the central bases. The material sequenced was peripheral blood. This TCR derives from an elderly woman with acute or convalescent COVID-19. The CDR3 has the sequence CASSLVASGSTDTQYF. The DNA is TGTGCCAGCAGCTTAGTCGCTAGCGGGAGCACAGATACGCAGTATTTT.